This T cell receptor beta chain came from a study of naive and memory T cell subsets. From the second PCR step, alpha and beta chains were amplified apart. After CD4 positive bead selection, the CD4-negative fraction gave CD8 T cells. From germline, CDR1 is DFQATT and CDR2 SNEGSKA (reference sequence). V was trimmed by 6 bases and J by 4 bases, leaving 10 bases between them. This CDR3 comprises 12 residues. Both TRBC1 and TRBC2 were covered by a beta constant-region primer of two equimolar oligonucleotides. TCRdb ran MiXCR on the UMI-ligation and nested PCR reads and lists one entry per CDR3 protein. Of around 90,000 distinct CDR3 sequences in the sample, more than 6.5% were seen once.

This chain connects TRBV20-1 to TRBJ2-1; D is unclear. The clonotype comes from a human donor in good health. Sequencing was carried out using central memory CD4+ T cells from blood. The CDR3 region is CSAIQQYNEQFF. The CDR3 region has the DNA TGCAGTGCGATACAGCAATACAATGAGCAGTTCTTC.